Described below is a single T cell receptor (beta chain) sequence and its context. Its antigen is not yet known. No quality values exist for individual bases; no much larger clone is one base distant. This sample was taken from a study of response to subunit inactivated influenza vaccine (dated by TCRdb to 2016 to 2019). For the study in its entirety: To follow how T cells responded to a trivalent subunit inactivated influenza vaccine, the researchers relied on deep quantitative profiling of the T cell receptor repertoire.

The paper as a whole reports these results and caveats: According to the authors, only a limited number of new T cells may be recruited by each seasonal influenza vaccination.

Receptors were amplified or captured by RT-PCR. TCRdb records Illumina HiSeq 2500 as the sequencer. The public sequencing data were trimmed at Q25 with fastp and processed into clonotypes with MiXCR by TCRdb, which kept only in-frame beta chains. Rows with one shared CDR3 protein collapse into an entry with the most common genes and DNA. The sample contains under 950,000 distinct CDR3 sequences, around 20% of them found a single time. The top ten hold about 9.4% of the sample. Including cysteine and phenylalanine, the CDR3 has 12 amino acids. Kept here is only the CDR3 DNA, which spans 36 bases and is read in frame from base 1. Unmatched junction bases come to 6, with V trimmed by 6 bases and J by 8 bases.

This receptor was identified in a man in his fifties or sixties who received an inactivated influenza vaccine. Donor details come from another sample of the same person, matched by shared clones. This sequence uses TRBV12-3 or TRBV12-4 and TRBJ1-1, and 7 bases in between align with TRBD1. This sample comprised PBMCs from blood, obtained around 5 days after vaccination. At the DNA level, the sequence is TGTGCCAGCAGAGATAGGGACAGCGAAGCTTTCTTT. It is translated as CASRDRDSEAFF.